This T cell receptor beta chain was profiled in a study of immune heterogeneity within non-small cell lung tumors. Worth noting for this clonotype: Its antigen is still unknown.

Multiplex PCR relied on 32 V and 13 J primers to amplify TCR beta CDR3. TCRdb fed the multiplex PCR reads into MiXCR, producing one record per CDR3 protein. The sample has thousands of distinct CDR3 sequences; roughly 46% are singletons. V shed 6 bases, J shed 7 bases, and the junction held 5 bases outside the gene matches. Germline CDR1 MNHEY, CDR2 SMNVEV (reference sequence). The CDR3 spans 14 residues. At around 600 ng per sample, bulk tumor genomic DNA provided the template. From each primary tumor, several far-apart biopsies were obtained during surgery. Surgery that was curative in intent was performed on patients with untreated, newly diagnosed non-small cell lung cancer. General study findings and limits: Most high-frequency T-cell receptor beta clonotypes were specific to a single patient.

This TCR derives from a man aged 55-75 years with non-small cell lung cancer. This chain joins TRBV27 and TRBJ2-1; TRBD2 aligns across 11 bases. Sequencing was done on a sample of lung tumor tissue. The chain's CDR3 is CASRIAGGQNEQFF. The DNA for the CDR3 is TGTGCCAGCAGAATAGCGGGGGGGCAAAATGAGCAGTTCTTC.